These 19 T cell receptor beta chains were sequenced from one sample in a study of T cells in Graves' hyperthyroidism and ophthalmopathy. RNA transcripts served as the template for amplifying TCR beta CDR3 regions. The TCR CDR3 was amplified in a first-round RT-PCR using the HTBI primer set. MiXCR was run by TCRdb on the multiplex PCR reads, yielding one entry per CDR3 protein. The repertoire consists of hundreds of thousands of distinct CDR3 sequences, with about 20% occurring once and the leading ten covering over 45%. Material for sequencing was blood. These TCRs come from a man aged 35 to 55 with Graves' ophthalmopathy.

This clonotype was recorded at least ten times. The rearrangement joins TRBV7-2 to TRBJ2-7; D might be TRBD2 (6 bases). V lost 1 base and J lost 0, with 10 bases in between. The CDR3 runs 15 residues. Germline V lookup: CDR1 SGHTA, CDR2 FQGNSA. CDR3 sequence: CASSLEGGRSYEQYF. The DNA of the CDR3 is TGTGCCAGCAGCTTAGAGGGAGGCCGCTCCTACGAGCAGTACTTC.

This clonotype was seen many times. The chain's CDR3 is CASSYSSDRGYEQYF. The CDR3 DNA follows: TGTGCCAGCAGTTACTCATCGGACAGAGGCTACGAGCAGTACTTC. The rearrangement links TRBV6-5 to TRBJ2-7; D is perhaps TRBD1 (6 bases). The CDR3 has 15 residues. Trimming removed 0 bases at V and 3 bases at J, with 12 bases between. Germline V gene data show CDR1 as MNHEY and CDR2 as SVGAGI.

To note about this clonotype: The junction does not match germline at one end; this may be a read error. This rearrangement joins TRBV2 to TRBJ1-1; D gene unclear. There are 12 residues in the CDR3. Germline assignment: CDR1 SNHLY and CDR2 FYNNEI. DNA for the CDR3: TGTGCCAGCAGTGTTTTCTCCCCTGAAGCTTCCTTT. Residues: CASSVFSPEASF.

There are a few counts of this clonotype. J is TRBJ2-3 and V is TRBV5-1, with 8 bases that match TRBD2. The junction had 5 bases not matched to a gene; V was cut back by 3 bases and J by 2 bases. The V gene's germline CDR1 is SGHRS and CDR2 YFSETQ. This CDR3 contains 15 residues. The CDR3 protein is CASSSAGEITDTQYF. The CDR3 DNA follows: TGCGCCAGCAGCTCAGCGGGGGAGATCACAGATACGCAGTATTTT.

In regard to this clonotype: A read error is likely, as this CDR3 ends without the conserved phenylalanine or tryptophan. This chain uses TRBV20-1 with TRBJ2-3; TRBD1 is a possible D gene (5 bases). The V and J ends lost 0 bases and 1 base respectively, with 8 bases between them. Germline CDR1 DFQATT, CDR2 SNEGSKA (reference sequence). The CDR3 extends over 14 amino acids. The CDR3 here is CSARDIRGTDTQYS. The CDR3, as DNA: TGCAGTGCTAGAGATATCAGGGGCACAGATACGCAGTATTCT.

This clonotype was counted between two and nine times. The CDR3 DNA follows: TGTGCCAGCAGCTTCGGGTATCAGCCCCAGCATTTT. It translates to CASSFGYQPQHF. The chain uses TRBV7-2 and TRBJ1-5; D gene uncertain. V was shortened by 3 bases and J by 5 bases, with 5 bases between the two germline ends. The CDR3 covers 12 residues. From germline, CDR1 is SGHTA and CDR2 FQGNSA.

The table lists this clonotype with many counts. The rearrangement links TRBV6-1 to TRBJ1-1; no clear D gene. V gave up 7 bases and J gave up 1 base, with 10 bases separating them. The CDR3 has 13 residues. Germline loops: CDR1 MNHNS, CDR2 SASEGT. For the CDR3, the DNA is TGTGCCAGCAAGAAGTATAGGAACACTGAAGCTTTCTTT. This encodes CASKKYRNTEAFF.

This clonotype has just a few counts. The CDR3, as DNA: TGTGCCAGCAGCCACATATCGCCGGGACAGTCCTATGAAGCTTTCTTT. It specifies CASSHISPGQSYEAFF. The V call is TRBV4-2, the J call TRBJ1-1, with 7 bases fitting TRBD1. The trim removed 3 bases at V and 7 bases at J, leaving 14 bases unmatched. Germline V CDR1 and CDR2: LGHNA, YNFKEQ. This CDR3 is 16 amino acids long.

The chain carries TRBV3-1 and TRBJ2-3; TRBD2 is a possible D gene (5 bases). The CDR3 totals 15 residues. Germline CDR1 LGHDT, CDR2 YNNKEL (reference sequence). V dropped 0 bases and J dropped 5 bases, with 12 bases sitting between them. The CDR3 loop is CASSQDRAGQDTQYF. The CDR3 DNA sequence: TGTGCCAGCAGCCAAGATAGGGCGGGCCAAGATACGCAGTATTTT.

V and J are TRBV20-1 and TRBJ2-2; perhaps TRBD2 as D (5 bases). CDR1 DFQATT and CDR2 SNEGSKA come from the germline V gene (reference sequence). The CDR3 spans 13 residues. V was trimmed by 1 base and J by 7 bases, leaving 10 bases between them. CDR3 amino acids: CSARVTGNGELFF. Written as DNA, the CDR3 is TGCAGTGCTAGAGTCACGGGAAACGGGGAGCTGTTTTTT.

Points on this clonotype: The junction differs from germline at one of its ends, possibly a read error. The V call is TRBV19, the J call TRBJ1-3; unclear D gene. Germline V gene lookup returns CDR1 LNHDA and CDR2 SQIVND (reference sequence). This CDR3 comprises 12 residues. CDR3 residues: CVSRRLGNTIYF. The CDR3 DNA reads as TGTGTCAGTAGGCGGCTCGGAAACACCATATATTTT.

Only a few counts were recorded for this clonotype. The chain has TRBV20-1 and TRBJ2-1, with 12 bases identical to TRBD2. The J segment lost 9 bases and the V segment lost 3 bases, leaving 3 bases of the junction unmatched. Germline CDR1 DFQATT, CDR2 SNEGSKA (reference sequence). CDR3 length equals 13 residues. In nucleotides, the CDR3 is TGCAGTGCTAGGACTAGCGGGAGAAGTGAGCAGTTCTTC. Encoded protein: CSARTSGRSEQFF.

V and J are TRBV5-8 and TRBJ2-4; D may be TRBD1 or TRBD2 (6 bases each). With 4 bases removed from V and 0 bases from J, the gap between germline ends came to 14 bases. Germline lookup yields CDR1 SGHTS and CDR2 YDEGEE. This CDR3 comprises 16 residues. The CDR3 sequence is CASSPGDSLAKNIQYF. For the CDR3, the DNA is TGTGCCAGCAGCCCAGGGGACTCTTTAGCCAAAAACATTCAGTACTTC.

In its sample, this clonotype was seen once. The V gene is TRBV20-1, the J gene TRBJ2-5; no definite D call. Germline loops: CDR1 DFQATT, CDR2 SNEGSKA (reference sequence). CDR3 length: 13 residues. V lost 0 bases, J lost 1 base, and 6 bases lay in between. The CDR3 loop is CSARELRQETQYF. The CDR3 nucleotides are TGCAGTGCTAGAGAGCTCCGCCAAGAGACCCAGTACTTC.

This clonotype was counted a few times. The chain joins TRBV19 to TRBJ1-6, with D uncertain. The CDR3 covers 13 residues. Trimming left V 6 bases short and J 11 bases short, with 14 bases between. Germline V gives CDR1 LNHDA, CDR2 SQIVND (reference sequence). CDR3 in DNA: TGTGCCAGTAGCATCCAAGAATTGGCACCCCTCCACTTT. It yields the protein CASSIQELAPLHF.

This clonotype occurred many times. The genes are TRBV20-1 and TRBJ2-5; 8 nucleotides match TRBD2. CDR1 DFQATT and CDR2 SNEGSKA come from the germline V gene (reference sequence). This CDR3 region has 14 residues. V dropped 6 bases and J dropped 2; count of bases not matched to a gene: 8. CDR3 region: CSAPRSGSQETQYF. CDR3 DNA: TGCAGTGCCCCCAGGAGCGGGAGTCAAGAGACCCAGTACTTC.

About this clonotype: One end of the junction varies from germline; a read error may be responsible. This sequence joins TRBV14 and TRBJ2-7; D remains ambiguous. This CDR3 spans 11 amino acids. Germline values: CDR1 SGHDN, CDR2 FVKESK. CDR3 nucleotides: TGTGCCGGCAGCACTTCCTACGAGCAGTACTTC. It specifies CAGSTSYEQYF.

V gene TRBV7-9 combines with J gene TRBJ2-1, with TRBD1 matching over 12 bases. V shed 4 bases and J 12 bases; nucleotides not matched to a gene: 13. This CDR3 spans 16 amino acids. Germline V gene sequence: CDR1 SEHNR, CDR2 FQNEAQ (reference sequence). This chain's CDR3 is CASSSPGQGAFERQFF. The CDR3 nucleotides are TGTGCCAGCAGCTCACCGGGACAGGGGGCTTTTGAGCGGCAGTTCTTC.

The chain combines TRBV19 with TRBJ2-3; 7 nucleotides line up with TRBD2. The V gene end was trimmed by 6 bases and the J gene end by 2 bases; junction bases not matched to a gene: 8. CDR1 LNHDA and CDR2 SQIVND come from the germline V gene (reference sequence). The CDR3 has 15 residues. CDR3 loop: CASSPSSGFTDTQYF. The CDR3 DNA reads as TGTGCCAGTAGCCCTAGTAGCGGGTTCACAGATACGCAGTATTTT.